This T cell receptor (beta chain) stems from a study of cytomegalovirus exposure and HLA in healthy donors. The wider study: HLA-typed donors were the source of roughly 85 million unique TCRs held in an early data release. Study findings and constraints: A later analysis linked a missense DCLRE1C variant to TCR beta V- and J-gene trimming.

In the case of this clone: What it binds is not known.

Trimming shortened V by 0 bases and J by 6 bases, and 8 bases separated the two germline ends. The CDR3 length is 13 residues. Germline CDR1 GTSNPN, CDR2 SVGIG (reference sequence). Primers: 60 Vbeta forward and 13 Jbeta reverse. Generated by immunoSEQ multiplex PCR, the TCRdb table keeps only in-frame clones and is missing some. The sample holds approximately 150,000 clones, 80% seen once. Donors showed nominal health when sampled, although they likely had unrecorded immune exposures. The genes are TRBV30 and TRBJ1-4, with a possible D match to TRBD1 (6 bases). The clonotype comes from a woman aged 30 to 39 in good health and CMV-seronegative. Material for sequencing was PBMCs. The chain's CDR3 is CAWSVGTYEKLFF. DNA for the CDR3: TGTGCCTGGAGTGTAGGGACATATGAAAAACTGTTTTTT.